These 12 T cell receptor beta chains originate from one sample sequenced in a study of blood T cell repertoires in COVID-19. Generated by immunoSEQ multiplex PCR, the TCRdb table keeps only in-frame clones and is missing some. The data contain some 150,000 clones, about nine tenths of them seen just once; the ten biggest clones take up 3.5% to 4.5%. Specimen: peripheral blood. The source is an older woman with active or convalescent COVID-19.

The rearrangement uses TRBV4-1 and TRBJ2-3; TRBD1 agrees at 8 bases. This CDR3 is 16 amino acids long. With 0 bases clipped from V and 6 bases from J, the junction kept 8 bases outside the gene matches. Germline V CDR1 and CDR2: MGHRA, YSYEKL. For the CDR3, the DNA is TGCGCCAGCAGCCAAGATATCACAGGGGGATGGGATACGCAGTATTTT. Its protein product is CASSQDITGGWDTQYF.

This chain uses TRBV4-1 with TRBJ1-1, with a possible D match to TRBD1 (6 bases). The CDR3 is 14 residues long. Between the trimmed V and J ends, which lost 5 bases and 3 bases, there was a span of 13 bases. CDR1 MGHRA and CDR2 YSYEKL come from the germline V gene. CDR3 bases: TGCGCCAGCAGCATTACAGGGTTGGACACTGAAGCTTTCTTT. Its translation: CASSITGLDTEAFF.

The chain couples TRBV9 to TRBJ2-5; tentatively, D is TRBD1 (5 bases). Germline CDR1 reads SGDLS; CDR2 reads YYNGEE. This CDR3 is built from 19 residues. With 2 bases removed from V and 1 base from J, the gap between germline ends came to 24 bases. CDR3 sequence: CASSVAGDSPGKGQETQYF. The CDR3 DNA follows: TGTGCCAGCAGCGTCGCTGGAGACAGCCCGGGCAAGGGCCAAGAGACCCAGTACTTC.

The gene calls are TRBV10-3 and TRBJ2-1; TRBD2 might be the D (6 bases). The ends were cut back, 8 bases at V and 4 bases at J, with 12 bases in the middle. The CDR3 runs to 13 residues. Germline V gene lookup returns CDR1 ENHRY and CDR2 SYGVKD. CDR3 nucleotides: TGTGCCATCCGATCGGGGGAATACAATGAGCAGTTCTTC. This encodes CAIRSGEYNEQFF.

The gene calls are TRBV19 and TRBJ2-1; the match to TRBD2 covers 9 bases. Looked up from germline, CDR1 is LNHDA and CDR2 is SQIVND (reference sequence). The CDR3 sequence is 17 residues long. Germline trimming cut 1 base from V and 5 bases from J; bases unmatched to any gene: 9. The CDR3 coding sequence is TGTGCCAGTAGTATAGCTAGCGGGGACGCAAGAGACAATGAGCAGTTCTTC. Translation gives CASSIASGDARDNEQFF.

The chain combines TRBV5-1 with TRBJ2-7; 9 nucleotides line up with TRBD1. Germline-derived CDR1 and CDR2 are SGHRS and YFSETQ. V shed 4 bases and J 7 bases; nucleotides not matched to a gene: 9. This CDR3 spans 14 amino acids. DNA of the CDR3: TGCGCCAGCAGCCCCCGGACAGGGGATGGGGAGCAGTACTTC. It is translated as CASSPRTGDGEQYF.

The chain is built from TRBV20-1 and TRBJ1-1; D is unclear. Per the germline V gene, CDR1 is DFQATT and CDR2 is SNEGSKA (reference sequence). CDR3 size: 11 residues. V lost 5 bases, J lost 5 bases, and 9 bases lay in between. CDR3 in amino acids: CSAPGGTEAFF. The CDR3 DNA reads TGCAGTGCTCCCGGCGGGACTGAAGCTTTCTTT.

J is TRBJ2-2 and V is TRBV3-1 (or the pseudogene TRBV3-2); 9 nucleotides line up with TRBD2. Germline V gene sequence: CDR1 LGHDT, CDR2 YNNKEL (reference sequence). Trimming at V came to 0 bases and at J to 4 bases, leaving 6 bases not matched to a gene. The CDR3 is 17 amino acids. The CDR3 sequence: CASSQDGGLAVTGELFF. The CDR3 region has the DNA TGTGCCAGCAGCCAAGATGGGGGACTAGCTGTCACCGGGGAGCTGTTTTTT.

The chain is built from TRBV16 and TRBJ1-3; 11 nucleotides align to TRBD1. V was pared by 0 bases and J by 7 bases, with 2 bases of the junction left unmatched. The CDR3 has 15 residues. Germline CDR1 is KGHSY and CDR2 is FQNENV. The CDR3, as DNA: TGTGCCAGCAGCCAATCCTGGGACAGGGGGAACACCATATATTTT. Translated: CASSQSWDRGNTIYF. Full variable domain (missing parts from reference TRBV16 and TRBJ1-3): GEEVAQTPKHLVRGEGQKAKLYCAPIKGHSYVFWYQQVLKNEFKFLISFQNENVFDETGMPKERFSAKCLPNSPCSLEIQATKLEDSAVYFCASSQSWDRGNTIYFGEGSWLTVV.

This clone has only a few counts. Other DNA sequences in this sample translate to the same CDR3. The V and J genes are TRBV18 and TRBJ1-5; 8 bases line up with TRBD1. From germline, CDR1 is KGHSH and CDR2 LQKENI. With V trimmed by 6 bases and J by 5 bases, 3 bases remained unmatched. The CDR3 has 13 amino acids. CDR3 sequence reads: CASSPDRDQPQHF. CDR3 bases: TGTGCCAGCTCCCCGGACAGGGATCAGCCCCAGCATTTT.

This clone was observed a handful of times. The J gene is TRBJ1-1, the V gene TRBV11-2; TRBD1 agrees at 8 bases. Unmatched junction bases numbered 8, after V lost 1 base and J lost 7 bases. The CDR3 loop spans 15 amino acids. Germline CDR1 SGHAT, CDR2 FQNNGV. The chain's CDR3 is CASSLALGQGGEAFF. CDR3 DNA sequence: TGTGCCAGCAGCTTAGCCCTAGGACAGGGCGGTGAAGCTTTCTTT. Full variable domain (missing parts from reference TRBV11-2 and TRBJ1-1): EAGVAQSPRYKIIEKRQSVAFWCNPISGHATLYWYQQILGQGPKLLIQFQNNGVVDDSQLPKDRFSAERLKGVDSTLKIQPAKLEDSAVYLCASSLALGQGGEAFFGQGTRLTVV.

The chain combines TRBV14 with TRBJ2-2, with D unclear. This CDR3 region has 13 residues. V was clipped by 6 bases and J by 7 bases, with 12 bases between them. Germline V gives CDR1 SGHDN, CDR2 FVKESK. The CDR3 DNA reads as TGTGCCAGCAGTAAAGCTAGTGGCGGGGAGCTGTTTTTT. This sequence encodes CASSKASGGELFF.